The sequence of this T cell receptor beta chain was determined in a study of T cell responses to AZD1222 COVID-19 vaccine. Study-wide points: After the peak T cell response, and only then, were repertoires sampled. AZD1222 recipients seropositive at baseline numbered only 5 or 6. As reported, nearly half of all spike-specific TCRs target variant regions that are unmutated. Clonal diversity was possibly underestimated, and white British individuals and females predominated among donors.

On this clone: Its antigen is undetermined.

V was pared by 4 bases and J by 5 bases, with 11 bases between. The CDR3 is 14 residues long. Germline V gene lookup returns CDR1 SNHLY and CDR2 FYNNEI. Generated by immunoSEQ multiplex PCR, the TCRdb table keeps only in-frame clones and is missing some. The sample lists about 100,000 clones, 87% occurring once. The V gene is TRBV2, the J gene TRBJ1-4; a possible D gene is TRBD1 (5 bases). This TCR was recovered from an adult in good health. Sequences were derived from peripheral blood, sampled on day 0 of MenACWY control vaccination. CDR3 in DNA: TGTGCCAGCAGTGTCTGGAACAGGAATGAAAAACTGTTTTTT. Protein: CASSVWNRNEKLFF. Using reference TRBV2 and TRBJ1-4 for the parts outside the CDR3, the full variable domain is EPEVTQTPSHQVTQMGQEVILRCVPISNHLYFYWYRQILGQKVEFLVSFYNNEISEKSEIFDDQFSVERPDGSNFTLKIRSTKLEDSAMYFCASSVWNRNEKLFFGSGTQLSVL.